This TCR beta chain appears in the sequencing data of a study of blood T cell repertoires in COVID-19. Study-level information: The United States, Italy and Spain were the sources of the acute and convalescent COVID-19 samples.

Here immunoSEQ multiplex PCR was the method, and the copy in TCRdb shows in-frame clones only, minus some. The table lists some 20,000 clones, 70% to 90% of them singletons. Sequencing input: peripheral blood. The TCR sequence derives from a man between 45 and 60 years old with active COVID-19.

CDR3 sequence reads: CASSAGDPNNSPLHF. The CDR3 DNA follows: TGTGCCAGCAGCGCAGGGGATCCTAATAATTCACCCCTCCACTTT. The chain joins TRBV11-3 to TRBJ1-6; D might be TRBD1 (6 bases). Trimming took off 5 bases at V and 5 bases at J, with 13 bases between the two ends. This CDR3 is 15 amino acids long. CDR1 is SGHNT, CDR2 YENEEA, per germline.